Below are 5 T cell receptor beta chains sequenced from a single sample in a study of blood T cells in healthy people across ages. The authors ran a second PCR of about 6 to 11 cycles using a sample-barcoded 5' primer and a J-beta primer mix. In TCRdb, the 5' RACE reads were re-called with MiXCR into one record per CDR3 protein. The sample includes more than 750,000 distinct CDR3 sequences, 25% to 35% of them seen just once. This same sample was also part of a study on T cells of mothers and their children.

What was sequenced was blood. The receptors derive from a woman in her thirties or forties in good health.

This clonotype turned up a few times. This chain connects TRBV7-6 to TRBJ1-4; no firm D call. Germline loops: CDR1 SGHVS, CDR2 FNYEAQ. This CDR3 has 14 amino acids. Deletions cut 5 bases from V and 6 bases from J, with 13 bases between. The CDR3 DNA sequence: TGTGCCAGCAGCCAACAGTATTTGGATGAAAAACTGTTTTTT. This translates into CASSQQYLDEKLFF.

Details on this clonotype: The junction departs from germline at one end; a sequencing error may be responsible. The chain employs TRBV24-1 and TRBJ2-4; D is possibly TRBD1 (6 bases). The better agreement between TRBJ2-7 and the DNA end casts doubt on the J call. This CDR3 is built from 15 residues. Germline assignment: CDR1 KGHDR and CDR2 SFDVKD. The CDR3 sequence: CAASAGAGADHEQYF. CDR3 bases: TGTGCCGCCAGTGCCGGGGCAGGGGCGGACCACGAGCAGTACTTC.

To note about this clonotype: One end of the junction does not line up with germline, which may come from a read error. V gene TRBV12-3 or TRBV12-4 combines with J gene TRBJ2-2; perhaps D is TRBD1 or TRBD2 (5 bases each). The CDR3 extends over 14 amino acids. The DNA of the CDR3 is TGTGCCAGCAGTCGGGACGGTAACACCGGGGAGCGGTTTTTT. Protein product: CASSRDGNTGERFF.

This clonotype was picked up many times. V is TRBV13 and J is TRBJ2-7; the D call may be TRBD1 or TRBD2 (5 bases each). Germline CDR1 is PRHDT and CDR2 is FYEKMQ (reference sequence). There are 15 residues in the CDR3. Trimming left V 8 bases short and J 2 bases short, with 19 bases between. The CDR3 spells CASAPRGEGPYEQYF. The CDR3 bases are TGTGCCAGCGCTCCAAGGGGCGAGGGGCCCTACGAGCAGTACTTC.

As regards this clonotype: Since a much larger clone is just one base distant, this may be a read error. The chain recombines TRBV9 with TRBJ2-7, with D perhaps matching TRBD1 (6 bases). Germline lookup yields CDR1 SGDLS and CDR2 YYNGEE. This CDR3 comprises 14 residues. The DNA of the CDR3 is TGTGCCAGCAGCGTAGGCCAGGGGTCCTACGGGCAGTACTTC. Encoded protein: CASSVGQGSYGQYF. The full variable domain, its missing parts supplied by reference TRBV9 and TRBJ2-7, is DSGVTQTPKHLITATGQRVTLRCSPRSGDLSVYWYQQSLDQGLQFLIQYYNGEERAKGNILERFSAQQFPDLHSELNLSSLELGDSALYFCASSVGQGSYGQYFGPGTRLTVT.